This entry lists 17 T cell receptor beta chains sequenced from one sample in a study of shared clonotypes between healthy human individuals. The naive CD8 fraction comprised CD45RO-negative cells positively selected for CCR7 and excluded terminally differentiated effector memory CD45RA+ cells. Clones were sequenced by immunoSEQ multiplex PCR, and TCRdb holds only the in-frame ones, with some missing. Of approximately 2,200,000 clones in the sample, about 93% were seen once. Sample: naive CD8+ T cells from PBMCs. These receptors all stem from a man younger than 35 in good health. Some clones in this sample may be carry-over from other donors' samples.

This chain joins TRBV27 and TRBJ2-6, with 8 bases matching TRBD1. The CDR3 contains 17 residues. The J segment lost 2 bases and the V segment lost 6 bases, leaving 9 bases of the junction unmatched. Per the germline V gene, CDR1 is MNHEY and CDR2 is SMNVEV (reference sequence). The CDR3 nucleotides are TGTGCCAGCAGCTGGACAGGGAGCGCAGCTGGGGCCAACGTCCTGACTTTC. This translates into CASSWTGSAAGANVLTF.

The V gene is TRBV6-5, the J gene TRBJ2-3, with D tentatively TRBD2 (6 bases). The CDR3 contains 15 residues. CDR1 and CDR2 from the germline V gene are MNHEY and SVGAGI. V was cut by 8 bases and J by 0 bases, with 15 bases left in between. The CDR3 protein is CASGTRAGSTDTQYF. The CDR3, as DNA: TGTGCCAGCGGAACACGAGCGGGCAGCACAGATACGCAGTATTTT.

J is TRBJ2-7 and V is TRBV10-3; possible D gene TRBD2, 5 bases. The CDR3 extends over 14 amino acids. The V end was cut by 7 bases, the J end by 0 bases, with 13 bases between. The germline V gene encodes CDR1 ENHRY and CDR2 SYGVKD. CDR3 sequence (DNA): TGTGCCATCACTTCCGACGGGGACTCCTACGAGCAGTACTTC. It is translated as CAITSDGDSYEQYF.

J is TRBJ2-7 and V is TRBV27; 7 nucleotides agree with TRBD1. Germline CDR1 reads MNHEY; CDR2 reads SMNVEV (reference sequence). Germline trimming cut 0 bases from V and 6 bases from J; bases unmatched to any gene: 8. This CDR3 spans 15 amino acids. The CDR3 reads CASSLSGTEPIEQYF. The CDR3 DNA is TGTGCCAGCAGTTTATCAGGGACAGAGCCTATCGAGCAGTACTTC.

This chain uses TRBV7-9 with TRBJ2-3; D is unresolved. Germline values: CDR1 SEHNR, CDR2 FQNEAQ (reference sequence). The CDR3 sequence is 15 residues long. The V end was cut by 5 bases, the J end by 0 bases, with 12 bases between. The CDR3, as DNA: TGTGCCAGCAGCGAACCCCTAGACAGCACAGATACGCAGTATTTT. As protein: CASSEPLDSTDTQYF. The full variable domain, with the rest looked up from reference TRBV7-9 and TRBJ2-3, is DTGVSQNPRHKITKRGQNVTFRCDPISEHNRLYWYRQTLGQGPEFLTYFQNEAQLEKSRLLSDRFSAERPKGSFSTLEIQRTEQGDSAMYLCASSEPLDSTDTQYFGPGTRLTVL.

V and J are TRBV5-1 and TRBJ2-7; the D gene is possibly TRBD1 (6 bases). CDR1 SGHRS and CDR2 YFSETQ come from the germline V gene. Trimming left V 4 bases short and J 3 bases short, with 17 bases between. The CDR3 is made up of 15 amino acids. The CDR3 region has the DNA TGCGCCAGCAGCCTAAGGGGACACAGCCTCTACGAGCAGTACTTC. Protein product: CASSLRGHSLYEQYF.

Concerning this clone: The same CDR3 is also encoded by other DNA sequences in this sample. The V call is TRBV27, the J call TRBJ2-1; tentative D call: TRBD2 (6 bases). This CDR3 is 16 amino acids long. Germline-derived CDR1 and CDR2 are MNHEY and SMNVEV (reference sequence). Trimming left V 1 base short and J 0 bases short, with 10 bases between. The CDR3 DNA is TGTGCCAGCAGTTTATTCGGGAGAAGCTCCTACAATGAGCAGTTCTTC. Translation gives CASSLFGRSSYNEQFF.

The count of this clone is one. The chain recombines TRBV29-1 with TRBJ2-1; TRBD1 or TRBD2 may be the D gene (5 bases each). The CDR3 totals 16 residues. V lost 6 bases to trimming and J lost 8 bases, with 26 bases between them. Germline CDR1 and CDR2: SQVTM and ANQGSEA. The CDR3 sequence is CSVVLFWGPAGDEQFF. The CDR3 DNA reads as TGCAGCGTCGTTCTCTTTTGGGGACCCGCCGGCGATGAGCAGTTCTTC.

The chain joins TRBV5-1 to TRBJ2-3; a weak D match, TRBD2 (5 bases). This CDR3 spans 14 amino acids. Germline V gene lookup returns CDR1 SGHRS and CDR2 YFSETQ. Trimming cost V 4 bases and J 1 base, with 10 bases left between them. CDR3 DNA: TGCGCCAGCAGCCCTGGACTTCGCACAGATACGCAGTATTTT. Protein: CASSPGLRTDTQYF.

The V and J genes are TRBV29-1 and TRBJ2-1; no definite D call. Trimming removed 0 bases from V and 7 bases from J, with 10 bases in between. Germline assignment: CDR1 SQVTM and CDR2 ANQGSEA. The CDR3 length is 13 residues. The CDR3 spells CSVEEPPGNEQFF. As DNA, the CDR3 is TGCAGCGTTGAAGAACCTCCCGGGAATGAGCAGTTCTTC.

The J gene is TRBJ2-7, the V gene TRBV6-5; 8 bases are shared with TRBD2. CDR1 is MNHEY, CDR2 SVGAGI, per germline. The CDR3 totals 14 residues. The V segment lost 6 bases and the J segment 0 bases; nucleotides outside the gene matches: 4. As DNA, the CDR3 is TGTGCCAGCAGCGCTCTAGCGGGCTCCTACGAGCAGTACTTC. It encodes CASSALAGSYEQYF.

This clone has just a few counts. The chain couples TRBV29-1 to TRBJ1-1; a weak D match, TRBD1 (6 bases). CDR3 length: 13 residues. Germline V gene sequence: CDR1 SQVTM, CDR2 ANQGSEA. Trimming cost V 7 bases and J 4 bases, with 16 bases left between them. The CDR3, as DNA: TGCAGCGCAGAACAGGGTGGGATCACTGAAGCTTTCTTT. It translates to CSAEQGGITEAFF.

The chain employs TRBV7-9 and TRBJ1-1; no reliable D call. Trimming took off 5 bases at V and 3 bases at J, with 13 bases between the two ends. This CDR3 has 14 residues. Germline V CDR1 and CDR2: SEHNR, FQNEAQ (reference sequence). The CDR3 DNA follows: TGTGCCAGCAGCCCACTTGGACTATACACTGAAGCTTTCTTT. It encodes CASSPLGLYTEAFF.

Of note for this clone: This specimen includes other DNA sequences encoding the same CDR3. The chain combines TRBV27 with TRBJ2-1, with TRBD2 matching 8 bases. The CDR3 extends over 12 amino acids. Germline values: CDR1 MNHEY, CDR2 SMNVEV (reference sequence). J was trimmed by 7 bases and V by 5 bases; bases with no gene match: 1. CDR3 DNA sequence: TGTGCCAGCAGTCCGGGAGGGAATGAGCAGTTCTTC. Amino acid sequence: CASSPGGNEQFF.

The V call is TRBV7-3, the J call TRBJ1-5; D is unresolved. The V gene lost 2 bases and the J gene lost 5 bases, with 16 bases spanning the gap. The CDR3 is made up of 16 amino acids. Germline V gene sequence: CDR1 SGHTA, CDR2 FQGTGA. CDR3 sequence reads: CASSLQREIPDQPQHF. CDR3 DNA sequence: TGTGCCAGCAGCTTACAGAGGGAGATTCCGGATCAGCCCCAGCATTTT.

The CDR3 reads CASSSKDRGLSNTGELFF. CDR3 nucleotides: TGTGCCAGCAGCTCTAAGGACAGGGGCCTTTCGAACACCGGGGAGCTGTTTTTT. This chain uses TRBV7-9 with TRBJ2-2, with TRBD1 identical over 9 bases. The V gene's germline CDR1 is SEHNR and CDR2 FQNEAQ (reference sequence). The CDR3 runs to 18 residues. V dropped 4 bases and J dropped 0; count of bases not matched to a gene: 9.

This clone was seen a few times. The chain employs TRBV6-5 and TRBJ1-1, with unresolved D. Germline V gene data show CDR1 as MNHEY and CDR2 as SVGAGI. The length of the CDR3 is 11 residues. The CDR3, as DNA: TGTGCTGTGCAGGTTTCATCTGAAGCTTTCTTT. Amino acid sequence: CAVQVSSEAFF.